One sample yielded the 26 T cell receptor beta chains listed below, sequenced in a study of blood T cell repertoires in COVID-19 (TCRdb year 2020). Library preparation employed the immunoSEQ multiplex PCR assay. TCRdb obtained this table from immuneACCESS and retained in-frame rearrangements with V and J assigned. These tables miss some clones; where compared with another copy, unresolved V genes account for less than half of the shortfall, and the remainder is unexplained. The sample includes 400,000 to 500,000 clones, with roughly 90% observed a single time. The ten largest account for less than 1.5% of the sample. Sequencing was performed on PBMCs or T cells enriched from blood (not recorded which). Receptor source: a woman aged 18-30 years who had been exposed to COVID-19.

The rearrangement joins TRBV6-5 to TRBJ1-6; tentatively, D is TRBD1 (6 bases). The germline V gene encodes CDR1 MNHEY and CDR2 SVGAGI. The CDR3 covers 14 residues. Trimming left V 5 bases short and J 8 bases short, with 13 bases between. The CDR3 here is CASSIRDIYSPLHF. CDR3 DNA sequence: TGTGCCAGCAGTATCCGGGACATCTATTCACCCCTCCACTTT.

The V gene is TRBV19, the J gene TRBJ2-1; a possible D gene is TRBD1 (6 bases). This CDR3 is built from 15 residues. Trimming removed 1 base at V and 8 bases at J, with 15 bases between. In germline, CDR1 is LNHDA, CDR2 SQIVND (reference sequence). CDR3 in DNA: TGTGCCAGTAGTATAGTAACCAGGGGTGGGTATGAGCAGTTCTTC. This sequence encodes CASSIVTRGGYEQFF.

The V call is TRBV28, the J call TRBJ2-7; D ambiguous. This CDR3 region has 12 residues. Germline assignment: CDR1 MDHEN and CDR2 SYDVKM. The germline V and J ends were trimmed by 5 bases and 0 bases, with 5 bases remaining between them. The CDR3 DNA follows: TGTGCCAGCAGTGAGGTCTCCTACGAGCAGTACTTC. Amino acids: CASSEVSYEQYF. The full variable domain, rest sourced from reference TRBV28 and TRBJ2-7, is DVKVTQSSRYLVKRTGEKVFLECVQDMDHENMFWYRQDPGLGLRLIYFSYDVKMKEKGDIPEGYSVSREKKERFSLILESASTNQTSMYLCASSEVSYEQYFGPGTRLTVT.

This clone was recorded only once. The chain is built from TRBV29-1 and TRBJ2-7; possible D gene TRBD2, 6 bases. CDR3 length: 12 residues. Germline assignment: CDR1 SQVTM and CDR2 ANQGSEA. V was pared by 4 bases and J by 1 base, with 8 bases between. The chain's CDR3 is CSVGTTSYEQYF. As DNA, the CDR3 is TGCAGCGTTGGGACTACATCCTACGAGCAGTACTTC.

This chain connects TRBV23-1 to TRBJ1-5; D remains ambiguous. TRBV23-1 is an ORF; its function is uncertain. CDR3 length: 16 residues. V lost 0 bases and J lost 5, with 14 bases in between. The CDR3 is CASSQSIWAGYQPQHF. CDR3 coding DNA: TGCGCCAGCAGTCAATCGATTTGGGCCGGATATCAGCCCCAGCATTTT.

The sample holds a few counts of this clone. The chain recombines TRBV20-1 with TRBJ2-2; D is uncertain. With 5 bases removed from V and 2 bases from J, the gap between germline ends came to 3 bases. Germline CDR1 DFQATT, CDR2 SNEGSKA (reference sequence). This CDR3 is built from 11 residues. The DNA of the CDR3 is TGCAGTGCTGTAAACACCGGGGAGCTGTTTTTT. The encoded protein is CSAVNTGELFF.

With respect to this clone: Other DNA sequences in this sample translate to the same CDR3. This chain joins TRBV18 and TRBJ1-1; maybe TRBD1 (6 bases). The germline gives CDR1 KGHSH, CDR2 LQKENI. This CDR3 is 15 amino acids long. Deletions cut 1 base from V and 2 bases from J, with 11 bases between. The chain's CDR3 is CASSPLTGLNTEAFF. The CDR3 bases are TGTGCCAGCTCACCACTTACAGGGTTAAACACTGAAGCTTTCTTT.

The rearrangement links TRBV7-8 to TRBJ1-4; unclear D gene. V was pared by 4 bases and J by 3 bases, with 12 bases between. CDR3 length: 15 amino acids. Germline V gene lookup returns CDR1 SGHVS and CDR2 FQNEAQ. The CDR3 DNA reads TGTGCCAGCAGCTCCCGACGGGTCGCTAATGAAAAACTGTTTTTT. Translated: CASSSRRVANEKLFF.

Here the CDR3 reads CASSTSRDTNEKLFF. CDR3 in DNA: TGTGCCAGTAGTACCTCCCGGGACACCAATGAAAAACTGTTTTTT. The chain joins TRBV19 to TRBJ1-4, with D perhaps matching TRBD1 (6 bases). The CDR3 totals 15 residues. Germline V gene sequence: CDR1 LNHDA, CDR2 SQIVND (reference sequence). The germline V and J ends were trimmed by 4 bases and 5 bases, with 14 bases remaining between them. Variable domain in full (rest from reference TRBV19 and TRBJ1-4): DGGITQSPKYLFRKEGQNVTLSCEQNLNHDAMYWYRQDPGQGLRLIYYSQIVNDFQKGDIAEGYSVSREKKESFPLTVTSAQKNPTAFYLCASSTSRDTNEKLFFGSGTQLSVL.

CDR3 nucleotides: TGTGCCTGGAGTGTAAACAGTATCGGATACGAGCAGTACTTC. It translates to CAWSVNSIGYEQYF. The chain uses TRBV30 and TRBJ2-7; D ambiguous. Trimming left V 0 bases short and J 4 bases short, with 13 bases between. This CDR3 comprises 14 residues. Per germline, CDR1 GTSNPN and CDR2 SVGIG (reference sequence).

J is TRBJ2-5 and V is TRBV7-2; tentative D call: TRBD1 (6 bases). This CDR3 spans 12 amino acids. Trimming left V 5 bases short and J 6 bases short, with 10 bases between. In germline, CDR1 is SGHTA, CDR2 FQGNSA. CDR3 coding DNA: TGTGCCAGCAGCGAGGACAGACAGACCCAGTACTTC. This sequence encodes CASSEDRQTQYF.

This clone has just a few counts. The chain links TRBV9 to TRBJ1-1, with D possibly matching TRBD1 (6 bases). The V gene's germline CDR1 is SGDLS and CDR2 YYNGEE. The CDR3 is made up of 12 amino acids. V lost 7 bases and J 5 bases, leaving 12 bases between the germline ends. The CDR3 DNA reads TGTGCCAGCGGACCCAGGGGAACTGAAGCTTTCTTT. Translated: CASGPRGTEAFF.

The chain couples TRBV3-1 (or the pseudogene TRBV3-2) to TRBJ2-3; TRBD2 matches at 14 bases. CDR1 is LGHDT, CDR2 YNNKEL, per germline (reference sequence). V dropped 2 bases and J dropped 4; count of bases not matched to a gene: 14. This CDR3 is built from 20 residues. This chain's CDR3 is CASSQKDSGTSGGRADTQYF. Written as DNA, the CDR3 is TGTGCCAGCAGCCAAAAGGACTCCGGGACTAGCGGGGGTAGGGCAGATACGCAGTATTTT.

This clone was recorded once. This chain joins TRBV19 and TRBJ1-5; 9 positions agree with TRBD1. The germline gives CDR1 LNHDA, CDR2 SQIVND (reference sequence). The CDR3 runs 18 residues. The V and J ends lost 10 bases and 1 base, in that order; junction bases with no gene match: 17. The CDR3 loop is CATSPTGTGFWSNQPQHF. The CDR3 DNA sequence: TGTGCCACGTCCCCAACCGGGACAGGGTTTTGGAGCAATCAGCCCCAGCATTTT.

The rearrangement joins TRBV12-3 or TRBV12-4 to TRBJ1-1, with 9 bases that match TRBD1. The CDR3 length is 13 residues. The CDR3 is CAVRGQGNTEAFF. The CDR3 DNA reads TGTGCGGTTCGGGGACAGGGTAACACTGAAGCTTTCTTT.

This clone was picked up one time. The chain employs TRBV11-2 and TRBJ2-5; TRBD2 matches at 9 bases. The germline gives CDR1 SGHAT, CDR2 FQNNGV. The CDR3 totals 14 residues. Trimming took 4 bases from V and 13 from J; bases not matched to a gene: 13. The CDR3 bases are TGTGCCAGCAGCTACCTAGCGGGACCCTTAGGGTCGTACTTC. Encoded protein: CASSYLAGPLGSYF.

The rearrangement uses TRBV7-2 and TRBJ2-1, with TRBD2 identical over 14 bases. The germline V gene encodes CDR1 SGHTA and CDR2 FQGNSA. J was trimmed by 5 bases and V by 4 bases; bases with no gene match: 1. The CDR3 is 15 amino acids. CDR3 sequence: CASSSGLAGDNEQFF. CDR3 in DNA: TGTGCCAGCAGCTCGGGACTAGCGGGGGACAATGAGCAGTTCTTC.

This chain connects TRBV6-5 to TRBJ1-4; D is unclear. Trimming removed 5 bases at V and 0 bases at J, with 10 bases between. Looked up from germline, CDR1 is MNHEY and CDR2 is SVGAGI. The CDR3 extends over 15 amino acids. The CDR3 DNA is TGTGCCAGCAGTCGTAACGTAGCAACTAATGAAAAACTGTTTTTT. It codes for CASSRNVATNEKLFF.

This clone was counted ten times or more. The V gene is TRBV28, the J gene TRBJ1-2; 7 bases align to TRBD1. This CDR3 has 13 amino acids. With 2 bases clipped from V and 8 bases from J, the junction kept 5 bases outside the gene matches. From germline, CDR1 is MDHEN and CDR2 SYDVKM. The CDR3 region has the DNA TGTGCCAGCAGTTTAGACAGGGTACAGGGCTACACCTTC. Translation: CASSLDRVQGYTF.

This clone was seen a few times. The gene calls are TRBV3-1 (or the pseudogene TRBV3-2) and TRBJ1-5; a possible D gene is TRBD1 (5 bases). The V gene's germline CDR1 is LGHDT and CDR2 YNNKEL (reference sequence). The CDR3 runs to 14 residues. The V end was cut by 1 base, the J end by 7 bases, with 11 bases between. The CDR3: CASSQGGQGQPQHF. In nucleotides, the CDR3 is TGTGCCAGCAGCCAAGGTGGTCAGGGCCAGCCCCAGCATTTT.

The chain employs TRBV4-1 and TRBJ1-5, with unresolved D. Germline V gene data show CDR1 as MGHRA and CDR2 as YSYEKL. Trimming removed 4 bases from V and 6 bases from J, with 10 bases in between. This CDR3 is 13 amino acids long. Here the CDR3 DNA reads TGCGCCAGCAGCCCACCCGGCGGTCAGCCCCAGCATTTT. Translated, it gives CASSPPGGQPQHF.

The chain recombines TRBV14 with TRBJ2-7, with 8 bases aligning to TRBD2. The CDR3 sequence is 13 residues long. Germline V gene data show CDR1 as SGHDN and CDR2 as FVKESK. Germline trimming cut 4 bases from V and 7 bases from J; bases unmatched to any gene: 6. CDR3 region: CASSRAGAGEQYF. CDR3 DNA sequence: TGTGCCAGCAGCCGAGCGGGAGCCGGGGAGCAGTACTTC.

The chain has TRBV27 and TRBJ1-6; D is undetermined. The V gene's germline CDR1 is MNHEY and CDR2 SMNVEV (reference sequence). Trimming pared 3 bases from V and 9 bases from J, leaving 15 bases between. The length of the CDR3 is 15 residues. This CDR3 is CASSLVEGGFSPLHF. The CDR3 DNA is TGTGCCAGCAGTTTGGTTGAGGGAGGGTTTTCACCCCTCCACTTT.

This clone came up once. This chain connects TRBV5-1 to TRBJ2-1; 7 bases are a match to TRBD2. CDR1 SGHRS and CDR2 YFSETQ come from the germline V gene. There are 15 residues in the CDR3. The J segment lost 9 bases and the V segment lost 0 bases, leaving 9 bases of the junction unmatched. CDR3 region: CASSLGSGGGSEQFF. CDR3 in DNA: TGCGCCAGCAGCTTGGGATCGGGCGGGGGTAGTGAGCAGTTCTTC.

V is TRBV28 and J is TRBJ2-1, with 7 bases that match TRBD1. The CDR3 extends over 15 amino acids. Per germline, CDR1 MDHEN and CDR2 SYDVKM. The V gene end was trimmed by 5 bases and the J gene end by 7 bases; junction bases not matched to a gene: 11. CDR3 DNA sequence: TGTGCCAGCAGTGACTCAGGGGGTAAAGTGAATGAGCAGTTCTTC. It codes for CASSDSGGKVNEQFF.

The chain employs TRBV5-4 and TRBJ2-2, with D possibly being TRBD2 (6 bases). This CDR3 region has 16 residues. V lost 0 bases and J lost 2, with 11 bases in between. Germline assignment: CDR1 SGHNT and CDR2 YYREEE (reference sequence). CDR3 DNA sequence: TGTGCCAGCAGCTTGGTCGGCGGGGCAAACACCGGGGAGCTGTTTTTT. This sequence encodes CASSLVGGANTGELFF.